This TCR beta chain was recovered during a study of blood T cells in healthy people across ages. The authors ran a second PCR of roughly 6 to 12 cycles using a sample-barcoded 5' primer and a J-beta primer mix. TCRdb re-called the 5' RACE reads with MiXCR, one entry per CDR3 protein. The table shows about 800,000 distinct CDR3 sequences, with about 25% occurring only once. The CDR3 runs 14 residues. Looked up from germline, CDR1 is SGHTA and CDR2 is FQGNSA. The trim removed 5 bases at V and 2 bases at J, leaving 5 bases unmatched. In addition, the sample was reused for a study of T cells of mothers and their children.

The chain carries TRBV7-2 and TRBJ2-5; 7 bases agree with TRBD1. The source of this sequence is a boy younger than 18 in good health. Sequenced material: blood. The CDR3 here is CASSGRRGQETQYF. CDR3 coding DNA: TGTGCCAGCAGCGGGCGCAGGGGGCAAGAGACCCAGTACTTC. Using reference TRBV7-2 and TRBJ2-5 for the parts outside the CDR3, the full variable domain is GAGVSQSPSNKVTEKGKDVELRCDPISGHTALYWYRQSLGQGLEFLIYFQGNSAPDKSGLPSDRFSAERTGGSVSTLTIQRTQQEDSAVYLCASSGRRGQETQYFGPGTRLLVL.